This T cell receptor beta chain was captured in a study of blood T cells in healthy people across ages. This clonotype was found a few times. What it recognizes is unknown. V lost 3 bases, J lost 2 bases, and 4 bases stayed unmatched. The CDR3 contains 14 residues. From germline, CDR1 is SQVTM and CDR2 ANQGSEA. Sample-barcoded 5' priming and a J-beta primer mix drove a second PCR of roughly 6 to 12 cycles. TCRdb reprocessed the 5' RACE reads with MiXCR, giving one entry per CDR3 protein. Of around 800,000 distinct CDR3 sequences listed, 62% are singletons. Notes on the study in general: The authors considered diversity estimates from one million T cells to be underestimates. Higher diversity, along with more naive CD4+ cells, distinguished long-lived donors from aged donors.

Sequencing was done on a sample of blood. The chain employs TRBV29-1 and TRBJ2-7; TRBD1 aligns across 10 bases. The TCR comes from a man aged 25-45 years in good health. CDR3 residues: CSVDSDRGTYEQYF. The CDR3 region has the DNA TGCAGCGTTGATTCGGACAGGGGGACCTACGAGCAGTACTTC.